What follows are 26 T cell receptor beta chains derived from one specimen sequenced in a study of CD8 T cells in ankylosing spondylitis. TCRdb fed the 5' RACE reads into MiXCR, producing one record per CDR3 protein. The repertoire consists of under 200,000 distinct CDR3 sequences, with approximately 13% occurring once and the leading ten covering approximately 11%. The sample taken for sequencing was blood, either unsorted or a sorted T cell fraction (not recorded which). Every receptor here comes from a female donor with ankylosing spondylitis or in good health (not recorded which).

This clonotype was found many times. The chain couples TRBV29-1 to TRBJ2-1; D is ambiguous. Trimming stripped 4 bases from V and 9 bases from J, with 7 bases between. The CDR3 totals 10 residues. Germline V gene sequence: CDR1 SQVTM, CDR2 ANQGSEA. The CDR3 sequence is CSVGFFEQFF. The CDR3 nucleotides read TGCAGCGTTGGTTTTTTTGAGCAGTTCTTC.

This clonotype was counted many times. The chain combines TRBV5-1 with TRBJ2-6; 9 bases are shared with TRBD1. This CDR3 has 17 residues. Germline V gene lookup returns CDR1 SGHRS and CDR2 YFSETQ. V shed 0 bases, J shed 4 bases, and the junction held 5 bases outside the gene matches. CDR3 sequence reads: CASSLVQGANGANVLTF. DNA for the CDR3: TGCGCCAGCAGCTTGGTACAGGGGGCAAACGGGGCCAACGTCCTGACTTTC.

Concerning this clonotype itself: The junction differs from germline at one of its ends, possibly a read error. This chain links TRBV6-1 with TRBJ1-4; D not certain. This CDR3 is 14 amino acids long. Germline CDR1 MNHNS, CDR2 SASEGT. Here the CDR3 DNA reads TGTGCAAGCAGAACCAACAACCTTAATGAAAAACTGTTTTTT. Its protein product is CASRTNNLNEKLFF.

Worth noting for this clonotype: A much larger clone lies one base from this, so it may be a read error. The rearrangement uses TRBV29-1 and TRBJ2-1; tentatively, D is TRBD2 (6 bases). The CDR3 sequence is 15 residues long. Trimming took off 7 bases at V and 0 bases at J, with 16 bases between the two ends. CDR1 and CDR2 (germline): SQVTM, ANQGSEA. The CDR3 DNA reads as TGCAGCGCTAGGGAATGGCGGGGCTCCTACAATGAGCAGTTCTTC. This translates into CSAREWRGSYNEQFF.

There are many counts of this clonotype. V usage is TRBV20-1 and J usage is TRBJ1-6; weak D call: TRBD1 (6 bases). From germline, CDR1 is DFQATT and CDR2 SNEGSKA (reference sequence). This CDR3 is 14 amino acids long. The V end was cut by 6 bases, the J end by 5 bases, with 14 bases between. The CDR3 DNA is TGCAGTGCAGAAGACAGGCGCGATAATTCACCCCTCCACTTT. It yields the protein CSAEDRRDNSPLHF.

This clonotype was observed a few times. The rearrangement uses TRBV7-8 and TRBJ2-1, with 13 positions matching TRBD2. The CDR3 totals 17 residues. V was pared by 1 base and J by 5 bases, with 5 bases of the junction left unmatched. The germline V gene encodes CDR1 SGHVS and CDR2 FQNEAQ. The CDR3 region is CASSLGTGLAGNNEQFF. CDR3 in DNA: TGTGCCAGCAGCTTAGGAACGGGACTAGCGGGAAACAATGAGCAGTTCTTC.

This clonotype was observed many times. The CDR3 is CASSYSGWSHEQYF. DNA of the CDR3: TGTGCCAGCAGTTATTCGGGGTGGTCCCACGAGCAGTACTTC. The chain is built from TRBV7-2 and TRBJ2-7, with TRBD2 as a possible D gene (5 bases). The CDR3 has 14 amino acids. Trimming took 6 bases from V and 5 from J, leaving 17 bases between them. The germline gives CDR1 SGHTA, CDR2 FQGNSA.

This clonotype was observed a few times. The chain links TRBV3-1 to TRBJ1-5; 7 nucleotides align to TRBD1. CDR3 length: 16 residues. Trimming took 5 bases from V and 1 from J; bases not matched to a gene: 8. The germline V gene encodes CDR1 LGHDT and CDR2 YNNKEL (reference sequence). Here the CDR3 DNA reads TGTGCCAGCAGCGGTGCAGGGGGTGGGAGCAATCAGCCCCAGCATTTT. Residues: CASSGAGGGSNQPQHF.

The chain has TRBV19 and TRBJ1-5; the match to TRBD1 covers 7 bases. The CDR3 consists of 20 residues. Losses at the gene ends were 0 bases for V and 7 bases for J; bases not matched to a gene: 21. Germline lookup yields CDR1 LNHDA and CDR2 SQIVND (reference sequence). CDR3 protein: CASSIEWGDRVSIPPQPQHF. The CDR3 bases are TGTGCCAGTAGTATAGAGTGGGGAGACAGGGTTTCAATCCCTCCCCAGCCCCAGCATTTT.

This clonotype was counted a few times. The gene calls are TRBV5-1 and TRBJ1-2; no definite D call. This CDR3 is built from 15 residues. Germline values: CDR1 SGHRS, CDR2 YFSETQ. V was pared by 2 bases and J by 0 bases, with 11 bases between. CDR3 DNA sequence: TGCGCCAGCAGCTTTTCGGAGCCAACTAACTATGGCTACACCTTC. It encodes CASSFSEPTNYGYTF.

There are many counts of this clonotype. The chain uses TRBV7-2 and TRBJ2-7, with D unclear. CDR3 size: 12 residues. Between the trimmed V and J ends, which lost 6 bases and 2 bases, there was a span of 8 bases. The germline gives CDR1 SGHTA, CDR2 FQGNSA. The CDR3 is CASSSMTYEQYF. The CDR3 DNA follows: TGTGCCAGCAGTTCGATGACCTACGAGCAGTACTTC. The full variable domain, rest sourced from reference TRBV7-2 and TRBJ2-7, is GAGVSQSPSNKVTEKGKDVELRCDPISGHTALYWYRQSLGQGLEFLIYFQGNSAPDKSGLPSDRFSAERTGGSVSTLTIQRTQQEDSAVYLCASSSMTYEQYFGPGTRLTVT.

The sample holds many counts of this clonotype. The J gene is TRBJ2-5, the V gene TRBV7-2; the D is unclear. This CDR3 spans 16 amino acids. V was shortened by 1 base and J by 9 bases, with 21 bases between the two germline ends. The germline gives CDR1 SGHTA, CDR2 FQGNSA. CDR3 bases: TGTGCCAGCAGCTTAGGGACCAACTATATGAATGGGGCCCAGTACTTC. It translates to CASSLGTNYMNGAQYF.

This clonotype was seen a handful of times. The chain is built from TRBV20-1 and TRBJ2-7; maybe TRBD2 (6 bases). The CDR3 runs 15 residues. Germline V gene lookup returns CDR1 DFQATT and CDR2 SNEGSKA (reference sequence). The ends were cut back, 2 bases at V and 2 bases at J, with 16 bases in the middle. The CDR3 loop reads CSARTLSGSPYEQYF. The DNA of the CDR3 is TGCAGTGCTAGAACCCTTAGCGGAAGCCCCTACGAGCAGTACTTC.

Ten or more counts support this clonotype. The chain combines TRBV30 with TRBJ2-7, with 7 bases aligning to TRBD1. Germline CDR1 reads GTSNPN; CDR2 reads SVGIG (reference sequence). The CDR3 spans 15 residues. V dropped 1 base and J dropped 0; count of bases not matched to a gene: 6. CDR3 in DNA: TGTGCCTGGAGTGAGGACAGGAGAAACTCCTACGAGCAGTACTTC. This sequence encodes CAWSEDRRNSYEQYF.

This clonotype has a count of ten or more. The rearrangement joins TRBV5-1 to TRBJ2-2, with 7 positions matching TRBD1. CDR3 size: 14 residues. Trimming removed 5 bases from V and 3 bases from J; junction bases left unmatched: 4. CDR1 and CDR2 from the germline V gene are SGHRS and YFSETQ. The CDR3 here is CASRRDRHTGELFF. The CDR3 DNA reads TGCGCCAGCAGACGGGACAGACACACCGGGGAGCTGTTTTTT.

This clonotype was recorded at least ten times. The chain is built from TRBV12-3 or TRBV12-4 and TRBJ1-5; no reliable D call. The CDR3 consists of 12 residues. The germline V and J ends were trimmed by 6 bases and 9 bases, with 12 bases remaining between them. CDR3 protein: CASRAPGTPQHF. CDR3 nucleotides: TGTGCCAGCAGAGCACCAGGAACGCCCCAGCATTTT.

To note about this clonotype: This clone may be a read error of a much larger clone one base away. The CDR3 is CSATVTGQSTGTQYF. DNA of the CDR3: TGCAGTGCTACAGTTACAGGGCAAAGCACAGGTACGCAGTATTTT. This rearrangement joins TRBV20-1 to TRBJ2-3; tentatively, D is TRBD1 (6 bases). The germline V gene encodes CDR1 DFQATT and CDR2 SNEGSKA (reference sequence). The CDR3 extends over 15 amino acids.

This clonotype was observed at least ten times. In DNA form, the CDR3 reads TGTGCCAGCAGCCCCCCTTCCCAAAACACCATATATTTT. It yields the protein CASSPPSQNTIYF. The V gene is TRBV7-9, the J gene TRBJ1-3; D is unresolved. Trimming shortened V by 5 bases and J by 6 bases, and 11 bases separated the two germline ends. CDR1 is SEHNR, CDR2 FQNEAQ, per germline (reference sequence). This CDR3 has 13 residues.

This chain uses TRBV4-1 with TRBJ1-4; D not certain. This CDR3 has 16 amino acids. V lost 0 bases to trimming and J lost 0 bases, with 8 bases between them. CDR1 and CDR2 from the germline V gene are MGHRA and YSYEKL. The chain's CDR3 is CASSQELPATNEKLFF. The CDR3 DNA reads as TGCGCCAGCAGCCAAGAGCTGCCCGCAACTAATGAAAAACTGTTTTTT.

This clonotype was seen a few times. CDR3 protein: CASSALGASTGANVLTF. As DNA, the CDR3 is TGTGCCAGCAGTGCCCTCGGGGCGAGTACTGGGGCCAACGTCCTGACTTTC. This chain connects TRBV6-1 to TRBJ2-6; either TRBD1 or TRBD2 may fit D (5 bases each). Per the germline V gene, CDR1 is MNHNS and CDR2 is SASEGT. The CDR3 spans 17 residues. The germline V and J ends were trimmed by 4 bases and 2 bases, with 15 bases remaining between them.

This clonotype came up a few times. The chain links TRBV12-3 or TRBV12-4 to TRBJ1-2; TRBD1 aligns across 7 bases. Trimming removed 6 bases from V and 4 bases from J; junction bases left unmatched: 8. The CDR3 consists of 14 residues. CDR3 nucleotide sequence: TGTGCCAGCAGGAAAGCAGGGGGGATCTATGGCTACACCTTC. This translates into CASRKAGGIYGYTF.

In this sample, this clonotype turned up a few times. This chain links TRBV19 with TRBJ2-1; D may match TRBD1 or TRBD2 (5 bases each). Trimming took 7 bases from V and 9 from J, leaving 16 bases between them. The CDR3 runs to 13 residues. CDR1 and CDR2 from the germline V gene are LNHDA and SQIVND (reference sequence). The CDR3 here is CASNGGTIGEQFF. The CDR3 DNA reads as TGTGCCAGTAATGGGGGAACAATCGGTGAGCAGTTCTTC.

About this clonotype itself: With a much larger clone just one base away, this may be a read error. The V and J genes are TRBV5-1 and TRBJ1-4; D might be TRBD1 (5 bases). Per germline, CDR1 SGHRS and CDR2 YFSETQ. The length of the CDR3 is 14 residues. The CDR3 region is CTSRSIQDDEKLFF. As DNA, the CDR3 is TGCACCAGCAGGTCTATACAGGACGATGAAAAACTGTTTTTT.

V usage is TRBV6-5 and J usage is TRBJ1-5; a weak D match, TRBD1 (5 bases). Trimming took off 4 bases at V and 3 bases at J, with 19 bases between the two ends. This CDR3 has 17 amino acids. From germline, CDR1 is MNHEY and CDR2 SVGAGI. The CDR3 sequence is CASSLTGHRLTNQPQHF. The CDR3 DNA sequence: TGTGCCAGCAGTTTAACCGGCCACAGGCTAACCAATCAGCCCCAGCATTTT.

This clonotype was observed many times. The rearrangement joins TRBV5-5 to TRBJ2-1; D is perhaps TRBD1 (7 bases). This CDR3 region has 13 residues. V was shortened by 4 bases and J by 10 bases, with 15 bases between the two germline ends. The germline V gene has CDR1 SGHKS and CDR2 YYEKEE (reference sequence). The CDR3 protein is CASSTSGGREQFF. In DNA form, the CDR3 reads TGTGCCAGCAGCACTTCAGGGGGGAGGGAGCAGTTCTTC.

This chain connects TRBV7-3 to TRBJ2-1; a possible D gene is TRBD2 (6 bases). This CDR3 contains 16 residues. V lost 2 bases and J lost 1, with 12 bases in between. Germline-derived CDR1 and CDR2 are SGHTA and FQGTGA. The CDR3 DNA follows: TGTGCCAGCAGCTTACTTTCTGGGGGGTCCTACAATGAGCAGTTCTTC. This gives the protein CASSLLSGGSYNEQFF.